This is a list of T cell receptor beta chains from one sample in a study of shared clonotypes between healthy human individuals. Sequenced by immunoSEQ multiplex PCR; TCRdb stores in-frame clones only, minus some. This table has about 2.3 million clones, less than 95% appearing once. The sample was naive CD4+ T cells from PBMCs. These receptors all come from a man aged 18-30 years in good health. Some clones in this sample may be carry-over from other donors' samples. Each CDR3 is given with its conserved first and last residue. A D gene is named only where the DNA matches it firmly. Some rows have no size entry. The others give once, few or many, or a class for an expanded clone.

TRBJ2-7	TRBV2	-	-	TGTGCCAGCATGGTTGGGGAATTGGGCGAGCAGTACTTC	CASMVGELGEQYF
TRBJ2-2	TRBV5-4	-	TRBD2	TGTGCCAGCAGTCCCGGACTAGCGGCCCGGAACACCGGGGAGCTGTTTTTT	CASSPGLAARNTGELFF
TRBJ1-5	TRBV6-1	once	TRBD1	TGTGCCAGCAGTGAACGGACAGGGGGCAGGAATCAGCCCCAGCATTTT	CASSERTGGRNQPQHF
TRBJ1-2	TRBV7-3	-	-	TGTGCCAGCAGCTTATTCGGGACCGCTGCCTACACCTTC	CASSLFGTAAYTF
TRBJ1-4	TRBV27	-	TRBD1	TGTGCCAGCAGTTTCTACAGGGGGATTGCAACTAATGAAAAACTGTTTTTT	CASSFYRGIATNEKLFF
TRBJ1-4	TRBV10-3	-	-	TGTGCCATCAGGGCAACAACAACTAATGAAAAACTGTTTTTT	CAIRATTTNEKLFF
TRBJ2-7	TRBV18	once	-	TGTGCCAGCTCACCCGGATCCCAGTCCGGGGAGCAGTACTTC	CASSPGSQSGEQYF
TRBJ1-4	TRBV10-3	-	-	TGTGCCATCAGTGGGGGGATGAGCTTGGACGGACGAGAAAAACTGTTTTTT	CAISGGMSLDGREKLFF
TRBJ1-2	TRBV5-1	few	TRBD1	TGCGCCAGCAGCCCCATAGGACAGGGCTATGGCTACACCTTC	CASSPIGQGYGYTF
TRBJ2-1	TRBV5-1	-	TRBD2	TGCGCCAGCAGCCCAGGGACTAGCGGCTACAATGAGCAGTTCTTC	CASSPGTSGYNEQFF
TRBJ2-1	TRBV20-1	-	-	TGCAGTGCTACTAGGGATGAGCAGTTCTTC	CSATRDEQFF
TRBJ2-2	TRBV11-3	-	-	TGTGCCAGCAGCTTGGGGAAAGGGGAGCTGTTTTTT	CASSLGKGELFF
TRBJ1-4	TRBV18	-	-	TGTGCCAGCTCACCACCCAGCAGAGCAACTAATGAAAAACTGTTTTTT	CASSPPSRATNEKLFF
TRBJ2-3	TRBV5-1	-	TRBD1	TGCGCCAGCAGCTTTACTCCGGGACAGGGGGTTACAGATACGCAGTATTTT	CASSFTPGQGVTDTQYF
TRBJ2-7	TRBV9	-	TRBD1	TGTGCCAGCAGCACGGGACAGGGTAGCTACGAGCAGTACTTC	CASSTGQGSYEQYF
TRBJ1-5	TRBV15	-	-	TGTGCCACCAGCAGAGACCTAGATGGGAGTTGGCAGCCCCAGCATTTT	CATSRDLDGSWQPQHF
TRBJ1-3	TRBV7-2	-	-	TGTGCCAGCAGCTTAGTCTCCGGGAAGAGGGACACCATATATTTT	CASSLVSGKRDTIYF
TRBJ1-2	TRBV6-1	-	-	TGTGCCAGCAGTGAGACGACACGCAACTATGGCTACACCTTC	CASSETTRNYGYTF
TRBJ2-7	TRBV28	-	-	TGTGCCAGCAGCCTTCTAGACATCTCCTACGAGCAGTACTTC	CASSLLDISYEQYF
TRBJ2-1	TRBV11-2	-	-	TGTGCCAGCAGCTCCGGTGGGCAGTCTCAGTTCTTC	CASSSGGQSQFF
TRBJ2-1	TRBV7-8	-	-	TGTGCCAGCAGCTTAGCGCAGGGGAGGGGGACCTACAATGAGCAGTTCTTC	CASSLAQGRGTYNEQFF
TRBJ2-1	TRBV27	-	TRBD2	TGTGCCAGCTGGGACTACAACAATGAGCAGTTCTTC	CASWDYNNEQFF
TRBJ2-7	TRBV12-5	-	-	TGTGCTAGTGGGGACAGTGCCTACGAGCAGTACTTC	CASGDSAYEQYF
TRBJ1-2	TRBV28	-	TRBD1	TGTGCCGCCGGGGGACAGGGGGCAAGTAACTATGGCTACACCTTC	CAAGGQGASNYGYTF
TRBJ1-1	TRBV7-8	-	-	TGTGCCAGCAGCTTAGCTGAACGGACAGCCTTGAACACTGAAGCTTTCTTT	CASSLAERTALNTEAFF
TRBJ1-4	TRBV7-9	-	TRBD1	TGTGCCAGCAGCTTACAGGGGGCCGGAGAAAAACTGTTTTTT	CASSLQGAGEKLFF
TRBJ2-7	TRBV6-5	once	TRBD2	TGTGCCAGCAGATACGGGACTAGCGCCTCCTACGAGCAGTACTTC	CASRYGTSASYEQYF
TRBJ2-1	TRBV5-1	-	TRBD2	TGCGCCAGCAGCTTGGAGGCCGGGAGGGGGAATGAGCAGTTCTTC	CASSLEAGRGNEQFF
TRBJ2-2	TRBV5-1	-	-	TGCGCCAGCAGGATGGACACCGGGGAGCTGTTTTTT	CASRMDTGELFF
TRBJ2-7	TRBV2	-	TRBD1	TGTGCCAGCATTATACCGGGACAGGGGGCCCACGAGCAGTACTTC	CASIIPGQGAHEQYF
TRBJ1-1	TRBV28	-	TRBD1	TGTGCCAGCACCCCACCGGGACAGGGGGCCAGAACTGAAGCTTTCTTT	CASTPPGQGARTEAFF
TRBJ2-7	TRBV18	-	TRBD1	TGTGCCAGCTCACCAGGGACAGGGGAAGAGCAGTACTTC	CASSPGTGEEQYF
TRBJ2-7	TRBV19	-	-	TGTGCCAGTAGCGTAACCTACGAGCAGTACTTC	CASSVTYEQYF
TRBJ1-1	TRBV7-2	-	TRBD1	TGTGCCAGCAGCTTAGAGGGACAGGGGGCAACTGAAGCTTTCTTT	CASSLEGQGATEAFF
TRBJ1-6	TRBV4-2	-	-	TGTGCCAGCAGCCAAGACCAACGGAATTCACCCCTCCACTTT	CASSQDQRNSPLHF
TRBJ1-1	TRBV4-3	few	-	TGCGCCAGCAGTACCCGGGAGTACACTGAAGCTTTCTTT	CASSTREYTEAFF
TRBJ1-2	TRBV28	few	-	TGTGCCAGCAGCCAGTGGGCGGGCTACACCTTC	CASSQWAGYTF
TRBJ1-5	TRBV7-2	-	-	TGTGCCAGCAGCTATCTTCCAGGGGGCAATCAGCCCCAGCATTTT	CASSYLPGGNQPQHF
TRBJ1-3	TRBV10-3	-	-	TGTGCCATCAGAGCGGGGCTCTCTGGAAACACCATATATTTT	CAIRAGLSGNTIYF
TRBJ1-5	TRBV13	-	-	TGTGCCAGCAGCTTCCGCAATCAGCCCCAGCATTTT	CASSFRNQPQHF
TRBJ1-1	TRBV6-5	once	-	TGTGCCAGCAGACCATCGGGGGGGGACACTGAAGCTTTCTTT	CASRPSGGDTEAFF
TRBJ1-5	TRBV2	-	-	TGTGCCAGCAGTCAGGACAGCCTTAGCAATCAGCCCCAGCATTTT	CASSQDSLSNQPQHF
TRBJ2-3	TRBV28	once	-	TGTGCCAGCAGTATCCGGGGGACAGTAACAGATACGCAGTATTTT	CASSIRGTVTDTQYF
TRBJ1-5	TRBV5-4	-	-	TGTGCCAGCAGCTCGGGCGCGGGATCCAATCAGCCCCAGCATTTT	CASSSGAGSNQPQHF
TRBJ2-7	TRBV15	-	-	TGTGCCACCAGCAGGTGGGAGTCTACCTCGTACGAGCAGTACTTC	CATSRWESTSYEQYF
TRBJ2-1	TRBV27	-	-	TGTGCCAGCAGTGCGGGGGCAAACTACAATGAGCAGTTCTTC	CASSAGANYNEQFF
TRBJ2-7	TRBV6-5	-	-	TGTGCCAGCAGCCTAAACTACGAGCAGTACTTC	CASSLNYEQYF
TRBJ2-2	TRBV4-1	-	TRBD1	TGCGCCAGCAGCCCTTATAGACAGGGGGACACCGGGGAGCTGTTTTTT	CASSPYRQGDTGELFF
TRBJ2-7	TRBV2	-	-	TGTGCCAGCACGACAGACTCCTACGAGCAGTACTTC	CASTTDSYEQYF
TRBJ2-3	TRBV5-1	-	TRBD2	TGCGCCAGCAGCAAGGGGACTAGCGGGAGGGCAGATACGCAGTATTTT	CASSKGTSGRADTQYF
TRBJ1-5	TRBV19	-	-	TGTGCCAGTAACCTACGGGCGGGGGGCGCTGGAAAGAGAGGGGATCAGCCCCAGCATTTT	CASNLRAGGAGKRGDQPQHF
TRBJ1-1	TRBV10-1	-	TRBD1	TGCGCCAGCAGTGAAGACAGGGGGCCCCCGAACACTGGAGCTTTCTTT	CASSEDRGPPNTGAFF
TRBJ2-1	TRBV27	few	TRBD1	TGTGCCAGCAGGCAAACAGGGGGTAATGAGCAGTTCTTC	CASRQTGGNEQFF
TRBJ2-7	TRBV7-9	-	TRBD2	TGTGCCAGCAGACGCGAGGGACTAGCGGGAGATTGGTACGAGCAGTACTTC	CASRREGLAGDWYEQYF
TRBJ1-2	TRBV5-4	-	-	TGTGCCAGCAGCCGGGCCAACCGGGGGGACTATGGCTACACCTTC	CASSRANRGDYGYTF